These T cell receptor beta chains were read from a single sample in a study of beta chain features in type 1 diabetes. Clones were read by immunoSEQ multiplex PCR, and TCRdb kept only the in-frame ones, dropping some. The data hold around 160,000 clones, with around 51% observed a single time. The source material was Tregs from blood. These receptor sequences come from a man between 18 and 35 years old in good health. Both conserved end residues are part of each CDR3. A D gene is named only where the DNA matches it firmly. Size is stated for part of the rows, as once, few or many counts, or as a class when the clone is expanded.

d_call	v_call	j_call	clone_size	cdr3_nt	cdr3_aa
-	TRBV7-8	TRBJ2-1	few	TGTGCCAGCAGCTTGCAGACAGTCTACAATGAGCAGTTCTTC	CASSLQTVYNEQFF
TRBD1	TRBV27	TRBJ1-1	few	TGTGCCAGCAGTTTATCAGGGGGCGCTAGTTTCTTT	CASSLSGGASFF
-	TRBV6-6	TRBJ2-3	few	TGTGCCAGCAGTTACGCGGGGAGCACAGATACGCAGTATTTT	CASSYAGSTDTQYF
TRBD1	TRBV5-1	TRBJ2-7	-	TGCGTCAGCAACCCTCAGGGGGCAGGGAACTACGAGCAGTACTTC	CVSNPQGAGNYEQYF
-	TRBV6-5	TRBJ1-5	once	TGTGCCAGCAGTTACTCGAGCCAGGTCAATCAGCCCCAGCATTTT	CASSYSSQVNQPQHF
-	TRBV9	TRBJ2-2	-	TGTGCCAGCAGCGTAGCAGGGGTGGGCGGGGAGCTGTTTTTT	CASSVAGVGGELFF
-	TRBV5-1	TRBJ2-2	-	TGCGCCAGCAGCGTGGGACCGGCGGACACCGGGGAGCTGTTTTTT	CASSVGPADTGELFF
TRBD2	TRBV19	TRBJ2-3	-	TGTGCCAGTAGTGCGAGGGCCGGGGGGACAGATACGCAGTATTTT	CASSARAGGTDTQYF
-	TRBV18	TRBJ1-5	-	TGTGCCAGCTCACCAGGTTCCAACCTGAGACCCCAGCATTTT	CASSPGSNLRPQHF
TRBD1	TRBV6-4	TRBJ1-5	-	TGTGCCAGCAGTCCGGGACAGGGGGGGTATTTT	CASSPGQGGYF
-	TRBV5-6	TRBJ2-7	-	TGTGCCAGCAGCTCGGCGGCGATTAGGTACTTC	CASSSAAIRYF
TRBD1	TRBV16	TRBJ1-2	-	TGTGCCAGCAGCGGACGGGACAGGGGTAACTATGGCTACACCTTC	CASSGRDRGNYGYTF
TRBD1	TRBV11-2	TRBJ2-7	-	TGTGCCAGCAGCTTAGATGGTTCGACAGGGTACGAGCAGTACTTC	CASSLDGSTGYEQYF
TRBD1	TRBV10-3	TRBJ1-3	-	TGTGCCATCAGGGACAGGGTAACCTTCAGTCCTGGAAACACCATATATTTT	CAIRDRVTFSPGNTIYF
TRBD2	TRBV7-2	TRBJ2-1	-	TGTGCCAGCAGGCCGAGGACTAGCGCCTACAATGAGCAGTTCTTC	CASRPRTSAYNEQFF
TRBD1	TRBV7-2	TRBJ2-1	few	TGTGCCAGCAGCCTGTTCCGGGACAGGGGCTACAATGAGCAGTTCTTC	CASSLFRDRGYNEQFF
-	TRBV5-1	TRBJ2-1	few	TGCGCCAGCAGCTTGGGGAGCTACAATGAGCAGTTCTTC	CASSLGSYNEQFF
-	TRBV28	TRBJ1-1	-	TGTGCCAGCAGTTTGGGGCGGGGGCCTTTCTTT	CASSLGRGPFF
-	TRBV5-4	TRBJ2-1	-	TGTGCCAGCAGCTTGTTCGGGTCTGTTGAGCAGTTCTTC	CASSLFGSVEQFF
-	TRBV5-1	TRBJ2-2	-	TGCGCCAGCGGAGGGGCACTCCTAAACACCGGGGAGCTGTTTTTT	CASGGALLNTGELFF
-	TRBV6-1	TRBJ2-7	-	TGTGCCAGCAGTGAAGGCATAGAATTTTACTTC	CASSEGIEFYF
-	TRBV7-2	TRBJ2-3	few	TGTGCCAGCAGCTCCATAGACAGGCAATCCACAGATACGCAGTATTTT	CASSSIDRQSTDTQYF
-	TRBV14	TRBJ2-4	few	TGTGCCAGCAGCCAAGGGGGCGGAACTCTAGCCAAAAACATTCAGTACTTC	CASSQGGGTLAKNIQYF
-	TRBV2	TRBJ2-7	-	TGTGCCAGCATGCAGGTGTACGAGCAGTACTTC	CASMQVYEQYF
-	TRBV7-3	TRBJ2-3	-	TGTGCCAGCAGCGTTAGCGGTGCCCATGACATGGATACGCAGTATTTT	CASSVSGAHDMDTQYF
-	TRBV30	TRBJ2-1	-	TGTGCCTGGGGACCCTACTCCGGGACAACAAGGCCAACAAGGTCAGAGCAGTTCTTC	CAWGPYSGTTRPTRSEQFF
-	TRBV30	TRBJ1-1	-	TGTGCCTGGAATGGCGGGGGCGCAGTGAACACTGAAGCTTTCTTT	CAWNGGGAVNTEAFF
-	TRBV7-9	TRBJ2-7	-	TGTGCCAGCAGTACCACAGGGGAGCAGTACTTC	CASSTTGEQYF
-	TRBV7-2	TRBJ2-7	few	TGTGCCAGCAGCTTAGCGGAGGAGCAGTACTTC	CASSLAEEQYF
TRBD2	TRBV7-3	TRBJ2-5	-	TGTGCCAGCAGCTTAAGAGCGGGAGGCTTAGAGACCCAGTACTTC	CASSLRAGGLETQYF
TRBD2	TRBV30	TRBJ2-7	-	TGTGCCTGGAGTGGGGGACTAGCGGACTACGAGCAGTACTTC	CAWSGGLADYEQYF
-	TRBV18	TRBJ2-3	-	TGTGCCAGCTCACGCACAGGGATATCAGATACGCAGTATTTT	CASSRTGISDTQYF
-	TRBV9	TRBJ2-4	-	TGTGCCAGCAGCGTAGGACAGGCCGAGACAAACATTCAGTACTTC	CASSVGQAETNIQYF
TRBD1	TRBV14	TRBJ1-4	-	TGTGCCAGCAGCCAATGGGGACAGAAAAAACTGTTTTTT	CASSQWGQKKLFF
TRBD1	TRBV27	TRBJ1-4	-	TGTGCCAGCAAACTGAGGGGGCAGGGGTCACCTTGGGGTGAAAAACTGTTTTTT	CASKLRGQGSPWGEKLFF
-	TRBV10-3	TRBJ1-2	-	TGTGCCATCAGTGAGTCCCAGGGGCTCGATGGCTACACCTTC	CAISESQGLDGYTF
TRBD1	TRBV7-2	TRBJ1-2	-	TGTGCCAGCAGCCCCCGACAGGGATTAGGTGGCTACACCTTC	CASSPRQGLGGYTF
TRBD1	TRBV4-3	TRBJ1-4	-	TGCGCCAGCAGCCAAGATCTTCCCGGGACAGTGGGGGCTAATGAAAAACTGTTTTTT	CASSQDLPGTVGANEKLFF
TRBD1	TRBV6-1	TRBJ2-5	once	TGTGCCAGCAGTGCAGGGACAGCTGGGGGTTTAGAGACCCAGTACTTC	CASSAGTAGGLETQYF
TRBD1	TRBV4-1	TRBJ1-4	many	TGCGCCAGCAGCCAAGCAACAGGGGGCATCGGTGAAAAACTGTTTTTT	CASSQATGGIGEKLFF
-	TRBV18	TRBJ2-7	-	TGTGCCAGCTCGCACAATCCGGGGTCATTGAACGAGCAGTACTTC	CASSHNPGSLNEQYF
TRBD2	TRBV4-2	TRBJ2-3	few	TGTGCCAGCAGCCAACTTAGCGGGGCAATTGGTACGCAGTATTTT	CASSQLSGAIGTQYF
TRBD1	TRBV19	TRBJ1-5	-	TGTGCCAGTAGCCCAGGGGGCGCTTTCAATCAGCCCCAGCATTTT	CASSPGGAFNQPQHF
TRBD1	TRBV11-3	TRBJ2-7	-	TGTGCCAGCAGCTTAGGCGGTCCCGGGACAGGGTACTACGAGCAGTACTTC	CASSLGGPGTGYYEQYF
-	TRBV7-9	TRBJ2-3	-	TGTGCCAGCAGCTTAGCGCTAACGGGGTTTAGCACAGATACGCAGTATTTT	CASSLALTGFSTDTQYF
-	TRBV7-6	TRBJ1-5	-	TGTGCCAGCAGCCTCGATGGGGGAGGGATCAATCAGCCCCAGCATTTT	CASSLDGGGINQPQHF
TRBD2	TRBV28	TRBJ2-7	-	TGTGCCAGCAGGGTCCCGGGACTAGCGGGATCCTCCTACGAGCAGTACTTC	CASRVPGLAGSSYEQYF
TRBD1	TRBV6-1	TRBJ2-2	-	TGTGCCAGAGGGACAGGGGGCACCGGGGAGCTGTTTTTT	CARGTGGTGELFF
TRBD2	TRBV28	TRBJ2-3	-	TGTGCCAGCAGCAAACCGGGACTAGCGAAGAGCACAGATACGCAGTATTTT	CASSKPGLAKSTDTQYF
TRBD1	TRBV7-6	TRBJ2-1	few	TGTGCCAGCAGCTTATCGAACAGGGGTAATGAGCAGTTCTTC	CASSLSNRGNEQFF
TRBD1	TRBV20-1	TRBJ1-1	-	TGCAGTGCTTCGGGACAGCTTGAAGCTTTCTTT	CSASGQLEAFF
TRBD1	TRBV2	TRBJ2-1	-	TGTGCCAGCAGGCCGGACAGGGGTAGGGTTGTCAGTGAGCAGTTCTTC	CASRPDRGRVVSEQFF
-	TRBV21-1	TRBJ2-5	-	TGTGCCAGCAGCAAGGGCAGGGGGCTAGAGACCCAGTACTTC	CASSKGRGLETQYF
TRBD1	TRBV20-1	TRBJ1-5	-	TGCAGTGCGGCCGGGACAGGGAGGTGGCATTTT	CSAAGTGRWHF
TRBD1	TRBV25-1	TRBJ2-7	-	TGTGCCAGCAGTGAATATCGGGGACAGGGGGCTTACGAGCAGTACTTC	CASSEYRGQGAYEQYF
-	TRBV14	TRBJ2-3	few	TGTGCCAGCAGCCTGGGCAGAAGCACAGATACGCAGTATTTT	CASSLGRSTDTQYF
-	TRBV30	TRBJ1-6	few	TGTGCCTGGAGAGGTCAGGGAAATTCACCCCTCCACTTT	CAWRGQGNSPLHF
-	TRBV28	TRBJ1-1	-	TGTGCCAGCAGTTTTCATTCGGGGGCTTTCTTT	CASSFHSGAFF
-	TRBV9	TRBJ2-5	-	TGTGCCAGCAGCGTAGAACGGGAAGGGACCCAGTACTTC	CASSVEREGTQYF